This paragraph covers one T cell receptor beta chain sequence. A far larger clone is one nucleotide away, so this likely arose from a read error. These data belong to a study of shared clonotypes between healthy human individuals. The donors were adults (healthy and HIV-negative) with no recent acute infections or vaccinations. Clones were sequenced by immunoSEQ multiplex PCR, and TCRdb holds only the in-frame ones, with some missing. In the table there are about 87,000 clones, about 45% of which are singletons. The CDR3 totals 15 residues. The germline V gene has CDR1 GTSNPN and CDR2 SVGIG (reference sequence). The V end lost 0 bases, the J end lost 9 bases, and 18 bases lay between the germline ends.

The sequencing sample was made of PBMCs. The clonotype comes from a woman between 40 and 55 years old in good health. Some clones in this sample may be carry-over from other donors' samples. This chain joins TRBV30 and TRBJ2-1; tentative D call: TRBD2 (6 bases). The CDR3 protein is CAWSVRGLAISEQFF. Here the CDR3 DNA reads TGTGCCTGGAGTGTACGCGGCCTAGCGATCAGTGAGCAGTTCTTC.